This TCR beta chain derives from a study of T cell responses to AZD1222 COVID-19 vaccine. Assay: immunoSEQ multiplex PCR; the TCRdb copy retains only in-frame clones and omits some. Of 100,000 to 130,000 clones listed, roughly 89% are singletons. Worth noting for this clone: Its specificity is unknown.

General study findings and limits: Baseline serostatus was positive in only six AZD1222 recipients. Donors skewed white British and female; clonal diversity was possibly underestimated. Recipients of two AZD1222 doses showed rising Spike-specific TCR breadth and depth.

Trimming took 5 bases from V and 0 from J; bases not matched to a gene: 6. Germline V gene sequence: CDR1 SQVTM, CDR2 ANQGSEA. The CDR3 has 14 residues. The chain uses TRBV29-1 and TRBJ2-7, with 8 bases lining up with TRBD1. This material consisted of peripheral blood, taken on day 0 of AZD1222 vaccination. The TCR was taken from an adult in good health. The CDR3 loop reads CSVLRQGSSYEQYF. CDR3 DNA sequence: TGCAGCGTTCTAAGACAGGGGAGCTCCTACGAGCAGTACTTC.